What follows are 23 T cell receptor beta chains derived from one specimen sequenced in a study of blood T cell repertoires in COVID-19. The protocol was immunoSEQ multiplex PCR, while the TCRdb copy is restricted to in-frame clones and leaves out a portion. The sample yields 85,000 to 130,000 clones, roughly 82% seen once. Sequencing input: peripheral blood. The source of these receptors is a man between 60 and 75 years old with acute or convalescent COVID-19.

The count of this clone is one. This rearrangement joins TRBV19 to TRBJ1-5; D gene ambiguous. Per germline, CDR1 LNHDA and CDR2 SQIVND (reference sequence). Trimming cost V 3 bases and J 6 bases, with 15 bases left between them. CDR3 size: 15 residues. CDR3 DNA sequence: TGTGCCAGTAGTATCGGCCAGGCAGTCTTTCAGCCCCAGCATTTT. This gives the protein CASSIGQAVFQPQHF.

This clone occurred a few times. This rearrangement joins TRBV14 to TRBJ1-6; maybe TRBD1 (6 bases). The CDR3 is made up of 15 amino acids. The V end was cut by 2 bases, the J end by 11 bases, with 16 bases between. The germline gives CDR1 SGHDN, CDR2 FVKESK. The CDR3 sequence is CASSQSRGAGAPLHF. The CDR3 bases are TGTGCCAGCAGCCAATCCAGGGGAGCCGGAGCACCCCTCCACTTT.

V gene TRBV5-4 combines with J gene TRBJ2-5, with D unresolved. The CDR3 length is 14 residues. CDR1 is SGHNT, CDR2 YYREEE, per germline (reference sequence). V lost 0 bases to trimming and J lost 7 bases, with 13 bases between them. The CDR3 DNA reads as TGTGCCAGCAGCTTGGAACCAATTACGGGGACCCAGTACTTC. This encodes CASSLEPITGTQYF.

The chain carries TRBV5-6 and TRBJ2-7, with TRBD1 identical over 12 bases. The CDR3 is 16 residues long. V trimming: 3 bases; J trimming: 4 bases; junction bases outside the gene matches: 8. Germline CDR1 and CDR2: SGHDT and YYEEEE. The CDR3 sequence: CASSSWDRGRLYEQYV. The CDR3 DNA reads as TGTGCCAGCAGCTCGTGGGACAGGGGGCGCTTATACGAGCAGTACGTC.

This chain joins TRBV14 and TRBJ1-2; D is undetermined. Germline CDR1 is SGHDN and CDR2 is FVKESK. Deletions cut 1 base from V and 8 bases from J, with 14 bases between. The CDR3 contains 14 residues. The CDR3 loop is CASSQVSMAGGYTF. CDR3 DNA: TGTGCCAGCAGCCAAGTGTCTATGGCGGGAGGCTACACCTTC. The variable domain in full, completed from reference TRBV14 and TRBJ1-2, reads EAGVTQFPSHSVIEKGQTVTLRCDPISGHDNLYWYRRVMGKEIKFLLHFVKESKQDESGMPNNRFLAERTGGTYSTLKVQPAELEDSGVYFCASSQVSMAGGYTFGSGTRLTVV.

This clone has a handful of counts. This chain joins TRBV28 and TRBJ1-6; perhaps TRBD1 as D (5 bases). V was clipped by 5 bases and J by 9 bases, with 8 bases between them. CDR3 length: 12 amino acids. The germline V gene encodes CDR1 MDHEN and CDR2 SYDVKM. The CDR3 sequence is CASSRGFSPLHF. CDR3 in DNA: TGTGCCAGCAGTAGGGGATTTTCACCCCTCCACTTT.

The chain has TRBV6-5 and TRBJ1-6; TRBD1 might be the D (5 bases). V lost 8 bases and J 11 bases, leaving 22 bases between the germline ends. CDR3 size: 15 residues. The germline CDR1 and CDR2 sequences are MNHEY and SVGAGI. CDR3 protein: CASALLGRHDTPLHF. Here the CDR3 DNA reads TGTGCCAGCGCTCTCTTGGGGCGGCACGATACACCCCTCCACTTT.

CDR3 nucleotides: TGTGCCAGCCAGGGGCCCAACTCTGGAAACACCATATATTTT. It translates to CASQGPNSGNTIYF. The J gene is TRBJ1-3, the V gene TRBV6-1, with D possibly TRBD1 on 6 matching bases. This CDR3 contains 14 residues. Trimming stripped 8 bases from V and 0 bases from J, with 11 bases between. CDR1 and CDR2 (germline): MNHNS, SASEGT.

This clone was counted a few times. CDR3 bases: TGTGCCAGCAGCCCGACTGGCACAGATACGCAGTATTTT. Residues: CASSPTGTDTQYF. V gene TRBV7-9 combines with J gene TRBJ2-3; D remains unclear. CDR1 and CDR2 (germline): SEHNR, FQNEAQ (reference sequence). The CDR3 totals 13 residues. V was pared by 5 bases and J by 1 base, with 7 bases between.

This chain joins TRBV1 and TRBJ2-1; the table calls TRBD1, which could not be checked here. TRBV1 is assigned pseudogene status. This CDR3 is built from 17 residues. The CDR3 coding sequence is TGCACCAGCAGCCAACGAAGAACAGGGGGCTCCTACAATGAGCAGTTCTTC. Its translation is CTSSQRRTGGSYNEQFF.

V usage is TRBV5-4 and J usage is TRBJ2-3, with 8 bases lining up with TRBD1. V lost 0 bases and J lost 2; bases outside the gene matches: 2. The CDR3 has 15 amino acids. CDR1 is SGHNT and CDR2 is YYREEE in the germline V gene (reference sequence). CDR3 sequence: CASSLDRGVTDTQYF. The CDR3 coding sequence is TGTGCCAGCAGCTTGGACAGGGGGGTCACAGATACGCAGTATTTT.

The chain employs TRBV5-1 and TRBJ2-1; 10 bases align to TRBD2. V was clipped by 0 bases and J by 8 bases; unmatched bases: 2. The germline CDR1 and CDR2 sequences are SGHRS and YFSETQ. The CDR3 runs to 14 residues. The DNA for the CDR3 is TGCGCCAGCAGCTTGGATCTAGCGGGAGATGAGCAGTTCTTC. Translating it yields CASSLDLAGDEQFF.

The gene calls are TRBV18 and TRBJ2-3, with 11 nucleotides matching TRBD1. Trimming cost V 3 bases and J 5 bases; bases outside gene matches: 1. Germline V CDR1 and CDR2: KGHSH, LQKENI. The CDR3 totals 14 residues. CDR3 bases: TGTGCCAGCTCACCGGGACAGGGGGGAGATACGCAGTATTTT. This sequence encodes CASSPGQGGDTQYF. The full variable domain, rest sourced from reference TRBV18 and TRBJ2-3, is NAGVMQNPRHLVRRRGQEARLRCSPMKGHSHVYWYRQLPEEGLKFMVYLQKENIIDESGMPKERFSAEFPKEGPSILRIQQVVRGDSAAYFCASSPGQGGDTQYFGPGTRLTVL.

The V and J genes are TRBV7-2 and TRBJ1-2; tentative D call: TRBD1 (5 bases). Trimming removed 1 base from V and 2 bases from J, with 14 bases in between. The CDR3 consists of 16 residues. Germline lookup yields CDR1 SGHTA and CDR2 FQGNSA. This CDR3 is CASSLVAVGGNYGYTF. The CDR3 DNA reads TGTGCCAGCAGCTTAGTGGCTGTGGGGGGAAACTATGGCTACACCTTC. Combining the CDR3 with reference TRBV7-2 and TRBJ1-2 gives the whole variable domain GAGVSQSPSNKVTEKGKDVELRCDPISGHTALYWYRQSLGQGLEFLIYFQGNSAPDKSGLPSDRFSAERTGGSVSTLTIQRTQQEDSAVYLCASSLVAVGGNYGYTFGSGTRLTVV.

The chain combines TRBV5-1 with TRBJ1-1; tentative D call: TRBD1 (5 bases). The CDR3 is made up of 15 amino acids. V was pared by 4 bases and J by 1 base, with 14 bases between. Germline CDR1 and CDR2: SGHRS and YFSETQ. In nucleotides, the CDR3 is TGCGCCAGCAGCCGAAAAGACAGCCAGAACACTGAAGCTTTCTTT. Translation gives CASSRKDSQNTEAFF. The whole variable domain, remainder taken from reference TRBV5-1 and TRBJ1-1, is KAGVTQTPRYLIKTRGQQVTLSCSPISGHRSVSWYQQTPGQGLQFLFEYFSETQRNKGNFPGRFSGRQFSNSRSEMNVSTLELGDSALYLCASSRKDSQNTEAFFGQGTRLTVV.

As regards this clone: Other nucleotide sequences from this sample produce the same CDR3. The chain carries TRBV20-1 and TRBJ2-1, with D hard to call. The CDR3 length is 11 residues. Between the trimmed V and J ends, which lost 3 bases and 6 bases, there was a span of 6 bases. The V gene's germline CDR1 is DFQATT and CDR2 SNEGSKA (reference sequence). The CDR3 DNA sequence: TGCAGTGCTAGCGGCGGCAATGAGCAGTTCTTC. Encoded protein: CSASGGNEQFF.

Worth noting for this clone: Other DNA sequences from this sample encode an identical CDR3 as well. The V and J genes are TRBV5-1 and TRBJ2-3, with 10 bases that match TRBD1. Germline-derived CDR1 and CDR2 are SGHRS and YFSETQ. The CDR3 is 14 residues long. V trimming: 4 bases; J trimming: 3 bases; junction bases outside the gene matches: 2. The CDR3: CASSLDRGTDTQYF. The CDR3 coding sequence is TGCGCCAGCAGCCTGGACAGGGGGACAGATACGCAGTATTTT.

The table lists this clone with a count of one. V gene TRBV6-5 combines with J gene TRBJ1-1; 7 bases agree with TRBD1. There are 13 residues in the CDR3. Losses at the gene ends were 7 bases for V and 1 base for J; bases not matched to a gene: 3. The germline V gene encodes CDR1 MNHEY and CDR2 SVGAGI. The CDR3 nucleotides are TGTGCCAGCAAGGGGGCTAGGAACACTGAAGCTTTCTTT. It translates to CASKGARNTEAFF.

This clone was counted between two and nine times. This chain uses TRBV5-1 with TRBJ1-2; D perhaps matches TRBD1 (5 bases). The germline CDR1 and CDR2 sequences are SGHRS and YFSETQ. This CDR3 is built from 16 residues. Trimming shortened V by 0 bases and J by 3 bases, and 15 bases separated the two germline ends. CDR3 sequence reads: CASSLGQLAGHYGYTF. The CDR3 nucleotides are TGCGCCAGCAGCTTGGGACAGTTGGCTGGGCACTATGGCTACACCTTC.

The rearrangement joins TRBV5-1 to TRBJ2-5, with 10 positions matching TRBD2. V shed 0 bases, J shed 6 bases, and the junction held 5 bases outside the gene matches. Germline-derived CDR1 and CDR2 are SGHRS and YFSETQ. The CDR3 is made up of 15 amino acids. The CDR3 is CASSLGAGGPQTQYF. As DNA, the CDR3 is TGCGCCAGCAGCTTGGGAGCGGGAGGGCCTCAGACCCAGTACTTC.

V usage is TRBV30 and J usage is TRBJ2-6, with 11 bases that match TRBD1. The CDR3 has 15 residues. Germline CDR1 is GTSNPN and CDR2 is SVGIG (reference sequence). V lost 7 bases, J lost 2 bases, and 4 bases stayed unmatched. Here the CDR3 reads CAFGQGAAGANVLTF. In DNA, the CDR3 is TGTGCCTTCGGACAGGGGGCTGCTGGGGCCAACGTCCTGACTTTC.

Regarding this clone: Compared with germline, one end of the junction differs, possibly owing to a read error. The V gene is TRBV6-5, the J gene TRBJ1-4; D is undetermined. This CDR3 comprises 14 residues. The germline CDR1 and CDR2 sequences are MNHEY and SVGAGI. The CDR3 DNA sequence: TGTGCCAGCAGTTACTCTAGGACTAGTGAAAAACTGTTTTTT. It specifies CASSYSRTSEKLFF.

The chain joins TRBV7-8 to TRBJ2-2; TRBD1 matches at 9 bases. The CDR3 is made up of 15 amino acids. Germline lookup yields CDR1 SGHVS and CDR2 FQNEAQ. V lost 5 bases and J lost 3; bases outside the gene matches: 4. CDR3 residues: CASSPWDRDTGELFF. DNA for the CDR3: TGTGCCAGCAGCCCCTGGGACAGGGACACCGGGGAGCTGTTTTTT. The full variable domain, its missing parts supplied by reference TRBV7-8 and TRBJ2-2, is GAGVSQSPRYKVAKRGQDVALRCDPISGHVSLFWYQQALGQGPEFLTYFQNEAQLDKSGLPSDRFFAERPEGSVSTLKIQRTQQEDSAVYLCASSPWDRDTGELFFGEGSRLTVL.